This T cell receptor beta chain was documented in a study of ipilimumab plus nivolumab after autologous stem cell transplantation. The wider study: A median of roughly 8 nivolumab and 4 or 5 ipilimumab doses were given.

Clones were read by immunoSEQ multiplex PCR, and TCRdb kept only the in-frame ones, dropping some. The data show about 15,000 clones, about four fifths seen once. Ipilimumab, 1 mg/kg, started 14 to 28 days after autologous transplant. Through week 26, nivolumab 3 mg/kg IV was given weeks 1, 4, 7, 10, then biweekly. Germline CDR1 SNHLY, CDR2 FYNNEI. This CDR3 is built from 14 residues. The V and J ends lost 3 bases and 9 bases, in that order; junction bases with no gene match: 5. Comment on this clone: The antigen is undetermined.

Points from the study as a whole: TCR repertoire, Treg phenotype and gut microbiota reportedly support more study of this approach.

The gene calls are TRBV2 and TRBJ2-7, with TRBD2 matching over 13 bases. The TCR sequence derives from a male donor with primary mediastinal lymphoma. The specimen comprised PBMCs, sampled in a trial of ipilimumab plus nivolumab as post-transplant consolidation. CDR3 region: CASSDTSGRAGQYF. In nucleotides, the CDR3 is TGTGCCAGCAGTGACACTAGCGGGAGGGCCGGGCAGTACTTC. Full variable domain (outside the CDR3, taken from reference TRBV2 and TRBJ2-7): EPEVTQTPSHQVTQMGQEVILRCVPISNHLYFYWYRQILGQKVEFLVSFYNNEISEKSEIFDDQFSVERPDGSNFTLKIRSTKLEDSAMYFCASSDTSGRAGQYFGPGTRLTVT.